The present T cell receptor (beta chain) was sequenced within a study of CD8 T cells in Susac syndrome. Sequencing of TCR beta was performed on blood CD8+ T cells and on blood CD4+ T cells. All included Susac syndrome patients satisfied recently defined diagnostic criteria for definite or probable disease. The authors negatively isolated CD8+ and CD4+ T cells and FACS-enriched TEMRA cells. The RNA, about 0.45 to 1 ug, was put through reverse transcription using random hexamers. With immunoSEQ multiplex PCR, TCR beta CDR3 was amplified across 54 Vbeta and 13 Jbeta. TCRdb reanalysed the immunoSEQ multiplex PCR reads using MiXCR and keeps one entry per CDR3 protein. The sample consists of some 150,000 distinct CDR3 sequences, roughly 95% of them appearing once. The length of the CDR3 is 14 residues. CDR1 and CDR2 (germline): SGHTA, FQGTGA. V lost 11 bases and J lost 6, with 20 bases in between.

The sequencing sample was made of CD4+ T cells from PBMCs. The chain uses TRBV7-3 and TRBJ1-3; possibly TRBD1 for D (5 bases). The sequence was collected from a human donor with Susac syndrome. DNA for the CDR3: TGTGCCCACCCTATGCAGGGCAAGGCAAACACCATATATTTT. It yields the protein CAHPMQGKANTIYF.